Each of the 31 T cell receptor beta chains below was sequenced from the same sample in a study of shared clonotypes between healthy human individuals. Measured with immunoSEQ multiplex PCR; TCRdb has only the in-frame clones, and not every one. The sample shows 600,000 to 750,000 clones, roughly 78% of them seen only once. The sequencing sample was made of memory CD4+ T cells sorted from blood. Subset of the sample: CD45RA-negative fraction. These receptors all stem from a woman between 25 and 40 years old in good health.

This chain connects TRBV2 to TRBJ2-5; D call uncertain. The CDR3 consists of 14 residues. Looked up from germline, CDR1 is SNHLY and CDR2 is FYNNEI. V lost 10 bases to trimming and J lost 1 base, with 16 bases between them. CDR3 in DNA: TGTGCCACCAGCCCCGTGAACAGCCAAGAGACCCAGTACTTC. Translated: CATSPVNSQETQYF.

V gene TRBV6-1 combines with J gene TRBJ2-2, with D unresolved. The CDR3 loop spans 13 amino acids. Germline V CDR1 and CDR2: MNHNS, SASEGT. V lost 11 bases and J 3 bases, leaving 13 bases between the germline ends. The CDR3 DNA reads TGTGCCGGAAGTCGGCTAGACACCGGGGAGCTGTTTTTT. The encoded protein is CAGSRLDTGELFF.

The chain joins TRBV9 to TRBJ1-2; 8 bases map to TRBD1. Looked up from germline, CDR1 is SGDLS and CDR2 is YYNGEE. The CDR3 has 16 residues. The V and J ends lost 3 bases and 0 bases, in that order; junction bases with no gene match: 7. DNA of the CDR3: TGTGCCAGCAGCGGTAGAGGGGACAGGACTAACTATGGCTACACCTTC. It encodes CASSGRGDRTNYGYTF.

About this clone: Different DNA sequences within this sample yield the same CDR3. The chain employs TRBV28 and TRBJ1-3; the D gene is possibly TRBD1 (5 bases). V was trimmed by 5 bases and J by 0 bases, leaving 11 bases between them. This CDR3 spans 15 amino acids. Germline CDR1 is MDHEN and CDR2 is SYDVKM. The CDR3 nucleotides read TGTGCCAGCAGTCTGGACACTGGCTCTGGAAACACCATATATTTT. Translation gives CASSLDTGSGNTIYF.

This sequence joins TRBV10-3 and TRBJ1-1; possible D gene TRBD1, 6 bases. Germline V gives CDR1 ENHRY, CDR2 SYGVKD. This CDR3 spans 15 amino acids. The germline V and J ends were trimmed by 3 bases and 1 base, with 12 bases remaining between them. This chain's CDR3 is CAISDSGQPNTEAFF. The CDR3 nucleotides read TGTGCCATCAGTGATTCGGGACAACCGAACACTGAAGCTTTCTTT.

This clone was picked up one time. The rearrangement uses TRBV5-1 and TRBJ1-4; D is perhaps TRBD1 (6 bases). The CDR3 totals 14 residues. The ends were cut back, 0 bases at V and 8 bases at J, with 11 bases in the middle. Germline-derived CDR1 and CDR2 are SGHRS and YFSETQ. The CDR3 bases are TGCGCCAGCAGCTTGGGCAGGGGTGGAGAAAAACTGTTTTTT. Its protein product is CASSLGRGGEKLFF.

The chain recombines TRBV7-9 with TRBJ2-2; no clear D. CDR1 and CDR2 from the germline V gene are SEHNR and FQNEAQ (reference sequence). Trimming left V 1 base short and J 3 bases short, with 6 bases between. The CDR3 spans 14 residues. As DNA, the CDR3 is TGTGCCAGCAGCTTAGGATCAGACACCGGGGAGCTGTTTTTT. It encodes CASSLGSDTGELFF. Combining the CDR3 with reference TRBV7-9 and TRBJ2-2 gives the whole variable domain DTGVSQNPRHKITKRGQNVTFRCDPISEHNRLYWYRQTLGQGPEFLTYFQNEAQLEKSRLLSDRFSAERPKGSFSTLEIQRTEQGDSAMYLCASSLGSDTGELFFGEGSRLTVL.

The rearrangement joins TRBV23-1 to TRBJ1-5, with a possible D match to TRBD1 (5 bases). TRBV23-1 is an ORF for which the function is uncertain. V lost 5 bases to trimming and J lost 4 bases, with 9 bases between them. This CDR3 has 13 amino acids. CDR3 loop: CASSLQENQPQHF. Written as DNA, the CDR3 is TGCGCCAGCAGTTTACAGGAAAATCAGCCCCAGCATTTT.

The chain couples TRBV6-1 to TRBJ1-4; D not resolved. CDR1 and CDR2 (germline): MNHNS, SASEGT. V lost 8 bases and J 2 bases, leaving 12 bases between the germline ends. The CDR3 covers 14 residues. In nucleotides, the CDR3 is TGTGCCAGCTGTCGGGTCGGGACTAATGAAAAACTGTTTTTT. It specifies CASCRVGTNEKLFF.

This clone was recorded a few times. This chain joins TRBV5-6 and TRBJ1-2, with D hard to call. V lost 4 bases and J lost 4, with 14 bases in between. Looked up from germline, CDR1 is SGHDT and CDR2 is YYEEEE. This CDR3 spans 14 amino acids. Here the CDR3 DNA reads TGTGCCAGCAGCCTGCAAGGGCCAATCTATGGCTACACCTTC. It is translated as CASSLQGPIYGYTF.

The chain employs TRBV28 and TRBJ1-5, with D unresolved. The CDR3 extends over 13 amino acids. Germline lookup yields CDR1 MDHEN and CDR2 SYDVKM. Trimming took 2 bases from V and 5 from J, leaving 7 bases between them. The CDR3 sequence is CASSLRHHQPQHF. The CDR3 nucleotides are TGTGCCAGCAGTTTACGACACCATCAGCCCCAGCATTTT.

This chain links TRBV5-1 with TRBJ2-7; the match to TRBD1 covers 7 bases. CDR3 size: 15 residues. Germline V gene data show CDR1 as SGHRS and CDR2 as YFSETQ. V was pared by 0 bases and J by 0 bases, with 3 bases of the junction left unmatched. CDR3 DNA sequence: TGCGCCAGCAGCTTGGAGGACAGGAGCTCCTACGAGCAGTACTTC. It specifies CASSLEDRSSYEQYF.

Remarks on this clone: The same CDR3 also results from other DNA sequences found in this sample. The V and J genes are TRBV28 and TRBJ2-7; TRBD1 matches 9 bases. The CDR3 has 13 amino acids. Germline trimming cut 5 bases from V and 3 bases from J; bases unmatched to any gene: 2. The germline V gene encodes CDR1 MDHEN and CDR2 SYDVKM. Written as DNA, the CDR3 is TGTGCCAGCAGTCCGGGACAGGGCTACGAGCAGTACTTC. The encoded protein is CASSPGQGYEQYF.

This clone was seen only once. This chain connects TRBV6-6 to TRBJ1-2; 8 bases fit TRBD1. The CDR3 consists of 11 residues. J lost 8 bases, V lost 5 bases, and 1 base had no gene match. The germline CDR1 and CDR2 sequences are MNHNY and SVGAGI (reference sequence). CDR3: CASSPGGGYTF. The DNA for the CDR3 is TGTGCCAGCAGTCCAGGGGGCGGCTACACCTTC.

The chain joins TRBV16 to TRBJ1-2, with no clear D. Germline V gene data show CDR1 as KGHSY and CDR2 as FQNENV. Trimming took 4 bases from V and 0 from J, leaving 6 bases between them. This CDR3 is built from 13 residues. DNA for the CDR3: TGTGCCAGCAGCCGTACGGCTAACTATGGCTACACCTTC. Translating gives CASSRTANYGYTF. The full variable domain, completed using reference TRBV16 and TRBJ1-2, is GEEVAQTPKHLVRGEGQKAKLYCAPIKGHSYVFWYQQVLKNEFKFLISFQNENVFDETGMPKERFSAKCLPNSPCSLEIQATKLEDSAVYFCASSRTANYGYTFGSGTRLTVV.

This clone occurred many times. The V and J genes are TRBV7-2 and TRBJ2-1; the D gene is possibly TRBD2 (6 bases). The V end lost 5 bases, the J end lost 5 bases, and 13 bases lay between the germline ends. Germline CDR1 SGHTA, CDR2 FQGNSA. This CDR3 has 14 residues. CDR3 in amino acids: CASSPRTIDNEQFF. CDR3 nucleotide sequence: TGTGCCAGCAGCCCCCGGACTATAGACAATGAGCAGTTCTTC.

This clone was recorded only once. Other DNA sequences within the sample encode an identical CDR3. V gene TRBV5-1 combines with J gene TRBJ1-1; D unresolved. Germline CDR1 and CDR2: SGHRS and YFSETQ. With 0 bases removed from V and 5 bases from J, the gap between germline ends came to 8 bases. There are 13 residues in the CDR3. The CDR3 DNA reads as TGCGCCAGCAGCTTGGCTGAGGGTACTGAAGCTTTCTTT. Its protein product is CASSLAEGTEAFF.

The genes are TRBV29-1 and TRBJ1-4, with 7 bases matching TRBD1. Trimming cost V 6 bases and J 2 bases; bases outside gene matches: 6. The germline gives CDR1 SQVTM, CDR2 ANQGSEA. This CDR3 spans 14 amino acids. This CDR3 reads CSVLRQGTNEKLFF. CDR3 DNA sequence: TGCAGCGTCCTCCGACAGGGTACTAATGAAAAACTGTTTTTT.

In DNA form, the CDR3 reads TGTGCCAGCATTTCACCGCCGGCCAACGTCCTGACTTTC. Translated, it gives CASISPPANVLTF. The genes are TRBV6-1 and TRBJ2-6; D is unresolved. V shed 7 bases and J shed 6 bases, with 10 bases lying between them. CDR3 length: 13 residues. Germline V gene data show CDR1 as MNHNS and CDR2 as SASEGT.

V gene TRBV11-2 combines with J gene TRBJ2-6; TRBD2 might be the D (5 bases). CDR1 and CDR2 from the germline V gene are SGHAT and FQNNGV. V was clipped by 1 base and J by 3 bases, with 10 bases between them. The CDR3 covers 16 residues. CDR3 sequence (DNA): TGTGCCAGCAGCTTAGCGTTTGGGAGTGGGGCCAACGTCCTGACTTTC. Translation: CASSLAFGSGANVLTF.

The chain couples TRBV7-2 to TRBJ2-6; D gene unclear. This CDR3 is 19 amino acids long. V was trimmed by 4 bases and J by 0 bases, leaving 19 bases between them. Germline V gene sequence: CDR1 SGHTA, CDR2 FQGNSA. The CDR3 region is CASSSLYLSTSSGANVLTF. CDR3 DNA sequence: TGTGCCAGCAGCTCCCTATACCTCTCCACCTCCTCTGGGGCCAACGTCCTGACTTTC.

The V and J genes are TRBV5-1 and TRBJ2-1; D unresolved. The CDR3 covers 16 residues. The ends were cut back, 4 bases at V and 0 bases at J, with 14 bases in the middle. Germline assignment: CDR1 SGHRS and CDR2 YFSETQ. The CDR3 reads CASSPNAGVSYNEQFF. The CDR3 DNA reads TGCGCCAGCAGCCCCAATGCAGGAGTCTCCTACAATGAGCAGTTCTTC.

This clone was detected ten times or more. This rearrangement joins TRBV5-4 to TRBJ2-7; TRBD2 matches at 8 bases. Trimming at V came to 4 bases and at J to 2 bases, leaving 8 bases not matched to a gene. The length of the CDR3 is 15 residues. CDR1 and CDR2 from the germline V gene are SGHNT and YYREEE (reference sequence). CDR3 DNA sequence: TGTGCCAGCAGCCCTCCCACTAGCGGAACCTACGAGCAGTACTTC. Translated: CASSPPTSGTYEQYF.

The chain uses TRBV6-5 and TRBJ2-3, with TRBD1 matching 9 bases. Trimming removed 6 bases from V and 5 bases from J; junction bases left unmatched: 9. CDR3 size: 15 residues. CDR1 and CDR2 from the germline V gene are MNHEY and SVGAGI. DNA for the CDR3: TGTGCCAGCAGCCTACAGGGGGCGAGTAGAGATACGCAGTATTTT. Translation: CASSLQGASRDTQYF.

The chain combines TRBV5-1 with TRBJ2-5; 7 bases fit TRBD1. V shed 4 bases, J shed 2 bases, and the junction held 2 bases outside the gene matches. There are 13 residues in the CDR3. Germline CDR1 SGHRS, CDR2 YFSETQ. In DNA, the CDR3 is TGCGCCAGCAGCCGGGACAGACAAGAGACCCAGTACTTC. It encodes CASSRDRQETQYF.

The chain employs TRBV7-8 and TRBJ2-1, with D uncertain. In germline, CDR1 is SGHVS, CDR2 FQNEAQ. The CDR3 runs to 12 residues. V was shortened by 5 bases and J by 9 bases, with 11 bases between the two germline ends. The CDR3 region has the DNA TGTGCCAGCAGCATAAGGGAAGGTGAGCAGTTCTTC. Its translation: CASSIREGEQFF.

This clone was seen a handful of times. The rearrangement links TRBV10-2 to TRBJ2-7, with D maybe TRBD1 (7 bases). Between the trimmed V and J ends, which lost 5 bases and 6 bases, there was a span of 17 bases. Germline V lookup: CDR1 WSHSY, CDR2 SAAADI. The CDR3 totals 14 residues. The CDR3 here is CASSQGVRRGEQYF. CDR3 in DNA: TGCGCCAGCAGTCAGGGGGTGCGGCGGGGCGAGCAGTACTTC.

This rearrangement joins TRBV5-1 to TRBJ1-1, with TRBD1 identical over 7 bases. The germline V gene has CDR1 SGHRS and CDR2 YFSETQ. V gave up 4 bases and J gave up 4 bases; unmatched junction bases: 13. CDR3 length: 16 amino acids. In DNA form, the CDR3 reads TGCGCCAGCAGCCGGAGGTATAAGGGGGCGCGCACTGAAGCTTTCTTT. This translates into CASSRRYKGARTEAFF.

This chain links TRBV4-1 with TRBJ2-1; 8 bases line up with TRBD2. V was clipped by 3 bases and J by 9 bases; unmatched bases: 10. This CDR3 is built from 15 residues. The germline CDR1 and CDR2 sequences are MGHRA and YSYEKL. Here the CDR3 reads CASSQRDSGNAEQFF. The CDR3 nucleotides are TGCGCCAGCAGCCAGAGGGATAGCGGGAATGCTGAGCAGTTCTTC.

The rearrangement links TRBV6-4 to TRBJ2-1; TRBD2 agrees at 12 bases. The CDR3 has 15 amino acids. V shed 6 bases, J shed 6 bases, and the junction held 6 bases outside the gene matches. Germline V gene sequence: CDR1 MRHNA, CDR2 SNTAGT. The CDR3 DNA sequence: TGTGCCAGCAGGCGACTAGCGGGAGTCCCCAATGAGCAGTTCTTC. Its protein product is CASRRLAGVPNEQFF.

The rearrangement joins TRBV6-5 to TRBJ1-5, with D perhaps TRBD1 (6 bases). With 6 bases removed from V and 0 bases from J, the gap between germline ends came to 12 bases. The CDR3 spans 15 residues. The germline gives CDR1 MNHEY, CDR2 SVGAGI. CDR3 region: CASSQTGFSNQPQHF. For the CDR3, the DNA is TGTGCCAGCAGCCAGACAGGCTTTAGCAATCAGCCCCAGCATTTT.